The T cell receptor (beta chain) described here comes from a study of T cells after yellow fever vaccination. General study points: Reappearance after the booster was seen for most primary-vaccination clones, at 95% to 98% CD4 and roughly 90% CD8. Weaker in magnitude, the secondary response showed a faster peak on day 5 versus 15.

UMIs were added to TCR cDNA along with a universal primer site when it was made by 5'RACE template switching. Using its own MiXCR run on the 5' RACE reads, TCRdb lists one record per CDR3 protein. The sample yields around 65,000 distinct CDR3 sequences, approximately 5.9% seen once. This clonotype was detected many times. The antigen remains unidentified. The material sequenced was CD4+ T cells sorted from PBMCs, taken around 15 days after the first yellow fever vaccination. This sequence was found in a man younger than 30 who received the YFV17D yellow fever vaccine.

The CDR3 nucleotides read TGTGCCAGCCGCGGGGAAATTTTCTATCCCACTGAAGCTTTCTTT. Residues: CASRGEIFYPTEAFF. The V call is TRBV25-1, the J call TRBJ1-1, with D unresolved. The CDR3 contains 15 residues. CDR1 is MGHDK and CDR2 is SYGVNS in the germline V gene. Between the trimmed V and J ends, which lost 8 bases and 4 bases, there was a span of 20 bases.